This T cell receptor (beta chain) comes out of a study of spatial heterogeneity in lung cancer. At the level of the study: Alpha-chain sequences were consistently detected in smaller numbers than beta-chain sequences.

Trimming at V came to 5 bases and at J to 6 bases, leaving 17 bases not matched to a gene. This CDR3 has 17 residues. The germline CDR1 and CDR2 sequences are SEHNR and FQNEAQ (reference sequence). A distinct unique molecular identifier was carried by each TCR cDNA molecule. One entry per CDR3 protein, called by TCRdb with MiXCR from the 5' RACE reads. The sample holds under 75,000 distinct CDR3 sequences; 10% to 15% are singletons and the top ten take 5.5% to 7.5%. Time point noted: sample taken at primary tumor resection. Unsorted samples of tumor, nontumor lung or frozen PBMC had their whole RNA sequenced. This clonotype appeared a few times. Antigen: not known. Study findings and constraints: TCRs found ubiquitously expanded in tumor appeared in blood more at resection than at follow-up.

The sequence was collected from a male donor with early-stage non-small cell lung cancer. The sample in question was PBMCs, obtained at surgery. The chain carries TRBV7-9 and TRBJ2-7; TRBD2 agrees at 9 bases. CDR3 sequence (DNA): TGTGCCAGCAGCCCCCGGGTAGCGGGGGACGTGGGGCTCGAGCAGTACTTC. Its translation is CASSPRVAGDVGLEQYF.